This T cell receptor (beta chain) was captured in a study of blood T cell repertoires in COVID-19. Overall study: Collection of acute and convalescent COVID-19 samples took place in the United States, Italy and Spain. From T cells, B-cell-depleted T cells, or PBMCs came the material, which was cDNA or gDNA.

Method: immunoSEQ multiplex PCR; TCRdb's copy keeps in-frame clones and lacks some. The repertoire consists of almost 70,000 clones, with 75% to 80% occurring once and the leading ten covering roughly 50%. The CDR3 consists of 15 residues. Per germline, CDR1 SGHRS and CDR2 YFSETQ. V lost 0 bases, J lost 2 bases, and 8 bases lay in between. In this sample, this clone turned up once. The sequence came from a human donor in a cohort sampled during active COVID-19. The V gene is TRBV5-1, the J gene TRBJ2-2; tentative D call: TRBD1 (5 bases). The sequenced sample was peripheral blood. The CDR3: CASSLGRENTGELFF. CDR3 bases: TGCGCCAGCAGCTTGGGCAGGGAAAACACCGGGGAGCTGTTTTTT.